This is a list of T cell receptor beta chains from one sample in a study of regulatory T cells in long-lasting Graves disease. TCRdb ran MiXCR on the multiplex PCR reads and lists one entry per CDR3 protein. The sample consists of hundreds of thousands of distinct CDR3 sequences, about 13% of them appearing once. The same data also contributed to another study, on T cells in Graves' hyperthyroidism and ophthalmopathy.

The input for sequencing was peripheral blood mononuclear cells (PBMCs), taken at new diagnosis, from a patient treated with antithyroid drugs. These receptor sequences come from a man aged 30 to 39 with Graves disease. Each CDR3 is given with its conserved first and last residue. The D gene is left open where the match is weak. Not all rows give a size; the values are once, few, many and, for expanded clones, a class.

.	TRBJ2-2	.	TRBV7-3	CASSSRAVANTGELFF	TGTGCCAGCAGCTCCCGGGCTGTCGCGAACACCGGGGAGCTGTTTTTT
.	TRBJ2-3	few	TRBV27	CASSLSSGRGADTQYF	TGTGCCAGCAGTTTATCTTCAGGCCGGGGCGCAGATACGCAGTATTTT
.	TRBJ2-3	many	TRBV24-1	CATSDPLRGERRTDTQYF	TGTGCCACCAGTGACCCTTTAAGGGGGGAGCGGAGGACAGATACGCAGTATTTT
TRBD1	TRBJ2-1	many	TRBV11-2	CASSTGTGAYNEQFF	TGTGCCAGCAGCACCGGGACAGGGGCCTACAATGAGCAGTTCTTC
TRBD2	TRBJ2-1	.	TRBV19	CASSIGTQLAGNNEQFF	TGTGCCAGTAGTATAGGGACCCAACTAGCGGGAAACAATGAGCAGTTCTTC
TRBD2	TRBJ2-1	many	TRBV14	CASSLYSSSGSLWNEQFF	TGTGCCAGCAGCCTATATTCGTCCAGCGGGAGTTTATGGAATGAGCAGTTCTTC
.	TRBJ1-5	.	TRBV19	CASSISADTHQPQHF	TGTGCCAGTAGTATATCGGCAGATACCCATCAGCCCCAGCATTTT
.	TRBJ2-7	many	TRBV28	CASSFPGRAYEQYF	TGTGCCAGCAGTTTCCCCGGGAGAGCCTACGAGCAGTACTTC
.	TRBJ2-7	many	TRBV11-2	CASRLYLPGEQYF	TGTGCCAGCAGACTTTATCTCCCGGGCGAGCAGTACTTC
TRBD2	TRBJ2-2	.	TRBV24-1	CATSDWGYGLAGRGNTGELFF	TGTGCCACCAGTGATTGGGGTTACGGACTAGCGGGAAGGGGGAACACCGGGGAGCTGTTTTTT
TRBD1	TRBJ2-5	few	TRBV9	CASSGQTGRSETQYF	TGTGCCAGCAGCGGACAGACAGGGAGAAGCGAGACCCAGTACTTC
.	TRBJ1-1	few	TRBV20-1	CSAIPANTEAFF	TGCAGTGCGATCCCGGCGAACACTGAAGCTTTCTTT
TRBD1	TRBJ2-7	few	TRBV27	CASSPPTGAQTYEQYF	TGTGCCAGCAGTCCCCCCACAGGGGCCCAGACCTACGAGCAGTACTTC
.	TRBJ1-3	few	TRBV6-1	CASSAENSGNTIYF	TGTGCCAGCAGTGCTGAAAACTCTGGAAACACCATATATTTT
.	TRBJ1-2	many	TRBV27	CASSQYDSPREGYTF	TGTGCCAGCAGTCAGTACGACAGTCCCCGGGAGGGCTACACCTTC
.	TRBJ2-7	many	TRBV7-2	CASSLVDLVREQYF	TGTGCCAGCAGCTTAGTGGACCTAGTTCGCGAGCAGTACTTC
.	TRBJ1-2	.	TRBV29-1	CSTGQPDFYGYTF	TGCAGCACCGGACAGCCAGATTTCTATGGCTACACCTTC
.	TRBJ2-2	many	TRBV12-3/TRBV12-4	CASTFLPGELFF	TGTGCCAGCACGTTCTTACCTGGGGAGCTGTTTTTT
.	TRBJ2-3	many	TRBV5-6	CASSERGRSDTQYF	TGTGCCAGCAGCGAACGAGGGAGATCAGATACGCAGTATTTT
.	TRBJ1-3	few	TRBV20-1	CSARQSTINTIYF	TGCAGTGCTAGGCAATCGACAATCAACACCATATATTTT
TRBD2	TRBJ2-5	many	TRBV20-1	CSARNVREGGTQYF	TGCAGTGCTAGAAATGTTCGGGAGGGTGGGACCCAGTACTTC